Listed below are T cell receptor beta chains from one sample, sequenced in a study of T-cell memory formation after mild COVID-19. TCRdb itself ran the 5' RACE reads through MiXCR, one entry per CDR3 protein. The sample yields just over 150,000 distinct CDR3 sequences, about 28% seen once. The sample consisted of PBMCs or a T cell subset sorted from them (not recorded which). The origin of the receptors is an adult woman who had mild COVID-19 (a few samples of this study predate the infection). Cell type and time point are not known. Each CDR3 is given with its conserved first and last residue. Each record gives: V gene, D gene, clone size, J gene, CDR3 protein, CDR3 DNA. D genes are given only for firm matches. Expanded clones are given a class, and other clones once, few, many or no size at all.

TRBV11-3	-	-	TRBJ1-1	CATRQKAEAFF	TGTGCCACAAGACAGAAGGCTGAAGCTTTCTTT
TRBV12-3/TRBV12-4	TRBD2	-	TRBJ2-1	CASSLLAGGPNNEQFF	TGTGCCAGCTCCCTGTTAGCGGGGGGGCCTAACAATGAGCAGTTCTTC
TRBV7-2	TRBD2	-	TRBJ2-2	CASSSPFSGGVTGELFF	TGTGCCAGCAGCTCGCCTTTTAGCGGGGGGGTCACCGGGGAGCTGTTTTTT
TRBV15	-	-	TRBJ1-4	CATSIMERNEKLFF	TGTGCCACCAGCATCATGGAGCGTAATGAAAAACTGTTTTTT
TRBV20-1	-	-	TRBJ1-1	CSARDGLQGRAFF	TGCAGTGCTAGAGACGGTTTACAGGGAAGAGCTTTCTTT
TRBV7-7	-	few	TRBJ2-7	CASSSSDRRVSYEQYF	TGTGCCAGCAGCTCATCTGACCGGCGGGTCTCCTACGAGCAGTACTTC
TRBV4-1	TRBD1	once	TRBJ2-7	CASSQEGQGPGEQYF	TGCGCCAGCAGCCAAGAGGGACAGGGACCTGGGGAGCAGTACTTC
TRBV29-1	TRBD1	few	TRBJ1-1	CSGGQGSNTEAFF	TGCAGCGGGGGACAGGGGTCGAACACTGAAGCTTTCTTT
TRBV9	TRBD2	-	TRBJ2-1	CASSSRWSGANNEQFF	TGTGCCAGCAGCTCCCGGTGGAGCGGGGCCAACAATGAGCAGTTCTTC
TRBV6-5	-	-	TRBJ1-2	CASSFRDTRGGYTF	TGTGCCAGCAGTTTCCGGGACACCAGGGGTGGCTACACCTTC
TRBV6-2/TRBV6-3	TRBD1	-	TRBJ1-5	CASRLGQGYNQPQHF	TGTGCCAGCAGACTCGGACAGGGCTACAATCAGCCCCAGCATTTT
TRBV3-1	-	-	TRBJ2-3	CASRDGGDTQYF	TGTGCCAGCAGGGATGGAGGAGATACGCAGTATTTT
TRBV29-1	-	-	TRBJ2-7	CSTYRVGSDEQYF	TGCAGCACCTACAGGGTCGGCAGCGACGAGCAGTACTTC
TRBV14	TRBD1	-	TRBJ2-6	CASSSGGYSGANVLTF	TGTGCCAGCAGCTCAGGGGGCTACTCTGGGGCCAACGTCCTGACTTTC
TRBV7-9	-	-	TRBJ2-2	CASSRGITGELFF	TGTGCCAGCAGCAGGGGAATCACCGGGGAGCTGTTTTTT
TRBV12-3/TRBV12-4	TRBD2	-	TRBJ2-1	CASSLVSGKWQFF	TGTGCCAGCAGTTTGGTTAGCGGGAAGTGGCAGTTCTTC
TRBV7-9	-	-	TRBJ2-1	CASSPMGASEQFF	TGTGCCAGCAGCCCAATGGGAGCTAGTGAGCAGTTCTTC
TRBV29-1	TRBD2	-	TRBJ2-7	CSVVPRGVMGEQYF	TGCAGCGTTGTCCCCCGGGGGGTTATGGGAGAGCAGTACTTC
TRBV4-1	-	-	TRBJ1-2	CASSQEPGIPPQGGYTF	TGCGCCAGCAGCCAGGAACCGGGGATCCCCCCTCAAGGAGGCTACACCTTC
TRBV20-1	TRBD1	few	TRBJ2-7	CSARDRQGAYEQYF	TGCAGTGCTAGAGATAGGCAGGGGGCCTACGAGCAGTACTTC
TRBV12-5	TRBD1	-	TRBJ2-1	CASGAGQGGDEQFF	TGTGCTAGTGGCGCTGGACAGGGGGGCGATGAGCAGTTCTTC
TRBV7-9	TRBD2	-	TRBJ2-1	CASIVSTSGISYNEQFF	TGTGCCAGCATCGTATCGACTAGCGGGATCAGCTACAATGAGCAGTTCTTC
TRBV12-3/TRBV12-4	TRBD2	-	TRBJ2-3	CASSPVGGGATDTQYF	TGTGCCAGCAGTCCCGTGGGCGGGGGGGCCACAGATACGCAGTATTTT
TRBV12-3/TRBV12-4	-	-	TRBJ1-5	CASSFRGRGLRVSNQPQHF	TGTGCCAGCAGTTTTCGAGGGAGAGGTCTTAGGGTGAGCAATCAGCCCCAGCATTTT
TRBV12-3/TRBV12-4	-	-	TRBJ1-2	CASSPFRRGVYGYTF	TGTGCCAGCAGTCCCTTCAGAAGGGGCGTCTATGGCTACACCTTC
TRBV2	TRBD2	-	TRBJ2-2	CASSERLAGGRGTGELFF	TGTGCCAGCAGTGAACGACTAGCGGGAGGCCGGGGCACCGGGGAGCTGTTTTTT
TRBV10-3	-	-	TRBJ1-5	CAISEGGLNQPQHF	TGTGCCATCAGTGAGGGCGGGTTGAATCAGCCCCAGCATTTT
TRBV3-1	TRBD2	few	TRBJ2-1	CASTSPGLEGNEQFF	TGTGCCAGCACCTCTCCGGGACTAGAAGGGAATGAGCAGTTCTTC
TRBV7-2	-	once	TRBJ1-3	CASSTKSRSTIYF	TGTGCCAGCAGTACAAAATCCCGAAGCACCATATATTTT
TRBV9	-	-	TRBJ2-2	CASSLGPIPNTGELFF	TGTGCCAGCAGCCTTGGTCCAATACCTAACACCGGGGAGCTGTTTTTT
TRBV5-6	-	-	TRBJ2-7	CASSSNRVYEQYF	TGTGCCAGCAGCTCCAATAGAGTTTACGAGCAGTACTTC
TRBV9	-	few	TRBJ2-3	CASSVVTDTQYF	TGTGCCAGCAGCGTAGTGACGGATACGCAGTATTTT
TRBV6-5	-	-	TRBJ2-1	CASSYITQGSNEQFF	TGTGCCAGCAGTTACATTACGCAAGGGTCAAATGAGCAGTTCTTC
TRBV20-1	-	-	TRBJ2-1	CSRNSGASNEQFF	TGCAGCAGAAACTCAGGGGCAAGTAATGAGCAGTTCTTC
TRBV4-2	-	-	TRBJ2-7	CASSQAGVGEQYF	TGTGCCAGCAGCCAAGCGGGTGTTGGCGAGCAGTACTTC
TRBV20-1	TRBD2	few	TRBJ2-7	CSARTRLAGRSEQYF	TGCAGTGCTAGAACTAGACTAGCGGGACGGTCCGAGCAGTACTTC
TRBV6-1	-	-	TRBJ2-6	CASSGHRVGANVLTF	TGTGCCAGCAGTGGGCACAGGGTTGGGGCCAACGTCCTGACTTTC
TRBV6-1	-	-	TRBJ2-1	CASSERGPLSYNEQFF	TGTGCCAGCAGTGAACGGGGGCCTCTCTCCTACAATGAGCAGTTCTTC
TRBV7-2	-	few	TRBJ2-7	CASSPFGGTASNEQYF	TGTGCCAGCAGCCCCTTCGGAGGGACGGCTTCCAACGAGCAGTACTTC
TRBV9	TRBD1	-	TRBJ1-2	CASSGGQAYGYTF	TGTGCCAGCAGCGGGGGACAGGCCTATGGCTACACCTTC